The 14 T cell receptor beta chains below were found in one sample sequenced in a study of T cells in Graves' hyperthyroidism and ophthalmopathy. There were TCR beta CDR3 regions amplified from RNA transcripts. The study used the HTBI primer set for a first-round RT-PCR of the TCR CDR3. TCRdb re-derived calls from the multiplex PCR reads in MiXCR, one entry per CDR3 protein. The sample lists around 600,000 distinct CDR3 sequences, just under 45% occurring once. Input material: peripheral blood or thyroid tissue (not recorded which). These TCRs come from an adult man with Graves' disease, either hyperthyroidism or ophthalmopathy (not recorded which).

This clonotype turned up a few times. A single base separates this from a much larger clone, so it may be a read error. The chain employs TRBV7-9 and TRBJ2-2; the match to TRBD1 covers 10 bases. The CDR3 has 15 amino acids. J lost 3 bases, V lost 5 bases, and 3 bases had no gene match. Per germline, CDR1 SEHNR and CDR2 FQNEAQ (reference sequence). CDR3 loop: CASSAGTGDTGELFF. The CDR3 DNA reads TGTGCCAGCAGCGCCGGGACAGGGGACACCGGGGAGCTGTTTTTT.

This clonotype was seen a few times. V and J are TRBV7-9 and TRBJ2-6; TRBD2 might be the D (5 bases). In germline, CDR1 is SEHNR, CDR2 FQNEAQ (reference sequence). Trimming removed 5 bases from V and 9 bases from J, with 14 bases in between. The CDR3 extends over 14 amino acids. The CDR3 DNA follows: TGTGCCAGCAGCACCCCTGGCCGGGGCAACGTCCTGACTTTC. Its protein product is CASSTPGRGNVLTF.

V is TRBV3-1 and J is TRBJ2-5; D not resolved. The CDR3 sequence is 15 residues long. Germline CDR1 reads LGHDT; CDR2 reads YNNKEL (reference sequence). Deletions cut 1 base from V and 2 bases from J, with 11 bases between. CDR3 nucleotide sequence: TGTGCCAGCAGCCAAGGCTTCGACGGACAAGAGACCCAGTACTTC. It codes for CASSQGFDGQETQYF.

This clonotype was seen many times. The junction departs from the called germline gene at one end, perhaps through a read error. The chain has TRBV5-1 and TRBJ1-4; the D is unclear. CDR1 SGHRS and CDR2 YFSETQ come from the germline V gene. The CDR3 contains 14 residues. The CDR3 spells CASRQEATNEKLFF. Written as DNA, the CDR3 is TGTGCCAGCAGGCAGGAGGCAACTAATGAAAAACTGTTTTTT. The full variable domain, in which reference TRBV5-1 and TRBJ1-4 provide the parts outside the CDR3, is KAGVTQTPRYLIKTRGQQVTLSCSPISGHRSVSWYQQTPGQGLQFLFEYFSETQRNKGNFPGRFSGRQFSNSRSEMNVSTLELGDSALYLCASRQEATNEKLFFGSGTQLSVL.

The V call is TRBV20-1, the J call TRBJ1-6, with a possible D match to TRBD1 (5 bases). The CDR3 totals 14 residues. Germline lookup yields CDR1 DFQATT and CDR2 SNEGSKA (reference sequence). V lost 1 base to trimming and J lost 4 bases, with 8 bases between them. The CDR3 region is CSARGTPYNSPLHF. The CDR3 region has the DNA TGCAGTGCTAGAGGGACACCATATAATTCACCCCTCCACTTT.

A note on this clonotype: A read error is possible here, since a much larger clone lies one base away. In this CDR3 the conserved last residue, phenylalanine or tryptophan, is missing, so a read error is likely. V gene TRBV5-6 combines with J gene TRBJ1-6, with no clear D. Per the germline V gene, CDR1 is SGHDT and CDR2 is YYEEEE. Trimming cost V 2 bases and J 7 bases, with 7 bases left between them. The CDR3 has 13 amino acids. In DNA form, the CDR3 reads TGTGCCAGCAGCTTCGGACGGAATTCACCCCTCCACTCT. It translates to CASSFGRNSPLHS.

This clonotype was seen at least ten times. The chain couples TRBV19 to TRBJ1-1; D unresolved. The germline V gene encodes CDR1 LNHDA and CDR2 SQIVND (reference sequence). V was clipped by 7 bases and J by 0 bases, with 15 bases between them. The length of the CDR3 is 15 residues. The DNA for the CDR3 is TGTGCCAGTAACGGTGTCAGATCCATGAACACTGAAGCTTTCTTT. This gives the protein CASNGVRSMNTEAFF.

This sequence joins TRBV19 and TRBJ1-2, with TRBD1 identical over 12 bases. Germline V gene data show CDR1 as LNHDA and CDR2 as SQIVND (reference sequence). Losses at the gene ends were 3 bases for V and 6 bases for J; bases not matched to a gene: 5. The CDR3 runs 15 residues. The CDR3 protein is CASSIPGQGADGYTF. CDR3 DNA sequence: TGTGCCAGTAGTATTCCGGGACAGGGGGCCGATGGCTACACCTTC.

The rearrangement links TRBV7-9 to TRBJ1-1, with a weak D call TRBD1 (6 bases). Germline assignment: CDR1 SEHNR and CDR2 FQNEAQ (reference sequence). The V gene lost 1 base and the J gene lost 0 bases, with 18 bases spanning the gap. The CDR3 sequence is 18 residues long. Here the CDR3 reads CASSLGPGTLDMNTEAFF. The CDR3 DNA sequence: TGTGCCAGCAGCTTAGGCCCTGGGACATTGGACATGAACACTGAAGCTTTCTTT.

This clonotype was observed a few times. The rearrangement links TRBV25-1 to TRBJ1-4; D might be TRBD1 (6 bases). V lost 5 bases to trimming and J lost 6 bases, with 10 bases between them. The germline CDR1 and CDR2 sequences are MGHDK and SYGVNS. This CDR3 spans 13 amino acids. The CDR3 coding sequence is TGTGCCAGCAGTTTAAGGGGGGATGAAAAACTGTTTTTT. Protein product: CASSLRGDEKLFF.

This clonotype was seen more than once but under ten times. V and J are TRBV5-1 and TRBJ1-1, with TRBD1 matching over 10 bases. The germline gives CDR1 SGHRS, CDR2 YFSETQ. V was pared by 4 bases and J by 7 bases, with 7 bases of the junction left unmatched. This CDR3 spans 14 amino acids. CDR3 protein: CASSRRQGAIEAFF. The CDR3 nucleotides read TGCGCCAGCAGCAGGCGACAGGGGGCTATTGAAGCTTTCTTT.

The J gene is TRBJ1-2, the V gene TRBV3-1; D ambiguous. Germline CDR1 LGHDT, CDR2 YNNKEL (reference sequence). V dropped 3 bases and J dropped 2 bases, with 7 bases sitting between them. The CDR3 has 13 residues. CDR3 loop: CASSQIQNYGYTF. For the CDR3, the DNA is TGTGCCAGCAGCCAGATACAGAACTATGGCTACACCTTC.

This clonotype has just a few counts. The chain is built from TRBV29-1 and TRBJ1-2, with TRBD1 identical over 11 bases. CDR1 and CDR2 (germline): SQVTM, ANQGSEA. The junction had 11 bases not matched to a gene; V was cut back by 8 bases and J by 6 bases. CDR3 length equals 14 residues. The CDR3 sequence: CSFGQGASVDGYTF. In nucleotides, the CDR3 is TGCAGCTTTGGACAGGGGGCATCGGTGGATGGCTACACCTTC.

The CDR3 nucleotides are TGCAGCGTTGCAGGGTTTGGAACTAATTCACCCCTCCACTTT. Protein product: CSVAGFGTNSPLHF. The J gene is TRBJ1-6, the V gene TRBV29-1; TRBD1 might be the D (5 bases). The germline gives CDR1 SQVTM, CDR2 ANQGSEA. The CDR3 extends over 14 amino acids. V lost 4 bases and J 6 bases, leaving 13 bases between the germline ends. Using reference TRBV29-1 and TRBJ1-6 for the parts outside the CDR3, the full variable domain is SAVISQKPSRDICQRGTSLTIQCQVDSQVTMMFWYRQQPGQSLTLIATANQGSEATYESGFVIDKFPISRPNLTFSTLTVSNMSPEDSSIYLCSVAGFGTNSPLHFGNGTRLTVT.